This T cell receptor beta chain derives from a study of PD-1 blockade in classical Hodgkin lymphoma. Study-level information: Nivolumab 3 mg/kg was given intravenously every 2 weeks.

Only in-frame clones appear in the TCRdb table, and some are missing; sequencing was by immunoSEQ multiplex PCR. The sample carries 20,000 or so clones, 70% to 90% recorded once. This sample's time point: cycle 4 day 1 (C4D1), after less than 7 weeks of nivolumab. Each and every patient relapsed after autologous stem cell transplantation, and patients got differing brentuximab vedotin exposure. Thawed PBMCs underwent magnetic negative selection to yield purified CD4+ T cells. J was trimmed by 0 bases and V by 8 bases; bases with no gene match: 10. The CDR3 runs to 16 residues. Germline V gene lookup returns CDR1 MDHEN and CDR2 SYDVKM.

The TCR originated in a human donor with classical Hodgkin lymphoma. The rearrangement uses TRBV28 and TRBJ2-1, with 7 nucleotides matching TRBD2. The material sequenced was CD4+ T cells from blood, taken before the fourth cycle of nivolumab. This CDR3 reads CASHSSGPSSYNEQFF. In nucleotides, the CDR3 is TGTGCCAGCCATTCTAGCGGACCAAGCTCCTACAATGAGCAGTTCTTC.